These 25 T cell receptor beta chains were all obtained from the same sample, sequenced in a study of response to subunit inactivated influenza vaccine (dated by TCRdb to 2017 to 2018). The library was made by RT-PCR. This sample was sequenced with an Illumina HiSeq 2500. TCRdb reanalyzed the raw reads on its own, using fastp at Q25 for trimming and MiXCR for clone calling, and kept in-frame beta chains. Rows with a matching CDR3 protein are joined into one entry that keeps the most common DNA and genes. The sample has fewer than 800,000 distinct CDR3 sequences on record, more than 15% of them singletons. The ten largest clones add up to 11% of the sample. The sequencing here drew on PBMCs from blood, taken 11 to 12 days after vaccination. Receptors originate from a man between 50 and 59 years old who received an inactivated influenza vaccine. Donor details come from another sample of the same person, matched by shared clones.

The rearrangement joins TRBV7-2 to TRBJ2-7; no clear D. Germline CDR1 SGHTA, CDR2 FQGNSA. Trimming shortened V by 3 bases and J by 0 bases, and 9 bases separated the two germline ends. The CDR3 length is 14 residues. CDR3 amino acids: CASSFSLSSYEQYF. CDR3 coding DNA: TGTGCCAGCAGCTTTTCACTCAGCTCCTACGAGCAGTACTTC.

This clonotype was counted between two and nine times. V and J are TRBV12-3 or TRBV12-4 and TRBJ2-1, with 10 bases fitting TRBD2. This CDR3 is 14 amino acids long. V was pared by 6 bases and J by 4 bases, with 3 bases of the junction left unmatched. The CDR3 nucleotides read TGTGCCAGCAGAGGACTAGCGGAATACAATGAGCAGTTCTTC. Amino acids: CASRGLAEYNEQFF.

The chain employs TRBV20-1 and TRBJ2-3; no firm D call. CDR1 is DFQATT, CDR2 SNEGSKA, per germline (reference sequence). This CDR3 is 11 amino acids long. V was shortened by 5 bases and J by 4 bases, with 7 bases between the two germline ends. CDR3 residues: CSAHRSDTQYF. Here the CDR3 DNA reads TGCAGTGCTCATAGATCAGATACGCAGTATTTT.

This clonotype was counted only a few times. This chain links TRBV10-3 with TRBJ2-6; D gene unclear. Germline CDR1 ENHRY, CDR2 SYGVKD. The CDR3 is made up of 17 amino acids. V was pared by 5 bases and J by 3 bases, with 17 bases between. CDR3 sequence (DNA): TGTGCCATCAGTCCCGGACCCATCCTCGGTGGGGCCAACGTCCTGACTTTC. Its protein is CAISPGPILGGANVLTF.

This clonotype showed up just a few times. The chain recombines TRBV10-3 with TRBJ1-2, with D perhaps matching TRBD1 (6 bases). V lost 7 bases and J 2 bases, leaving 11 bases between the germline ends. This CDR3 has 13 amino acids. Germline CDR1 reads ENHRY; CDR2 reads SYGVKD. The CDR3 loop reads CAITGGSNYGYTF. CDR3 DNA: TGTGCCATCACGGGGGGCTCAAACTATGGCTACACCTTC.

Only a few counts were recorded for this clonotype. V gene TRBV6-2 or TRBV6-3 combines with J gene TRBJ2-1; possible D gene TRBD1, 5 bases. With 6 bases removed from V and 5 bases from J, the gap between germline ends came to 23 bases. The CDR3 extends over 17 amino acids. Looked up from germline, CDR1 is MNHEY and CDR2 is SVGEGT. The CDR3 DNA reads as TGTGCCAGCAGCCCCTTCAGGACATGGGGTATCAACAATGAGCAGTTCTTC. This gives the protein CASSPFRTWGINNEQFF.

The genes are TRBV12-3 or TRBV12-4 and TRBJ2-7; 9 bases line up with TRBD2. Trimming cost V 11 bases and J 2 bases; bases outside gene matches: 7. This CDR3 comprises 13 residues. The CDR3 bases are TGTGCCGTTAGGCGGGAGGGAGCCTACGAGCAGTACTTC. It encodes CAVRREGAYEQYF.

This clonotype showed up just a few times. This chain's CDR3 is CASSHLQNEQFF. The CDR3 nucleotides are TGTGCCAGCAGCCACCTTCAGAATGAGCAGTTCTTC. The V gene is TRBV5-5, the J gene TRBJ2-1; D remains ambiguous. Trimming removed 4 bases from V and 7 bases from J, with 9 bases in between. The CDR3 extends over 12 amino acids. Germline V gene lookup returns CDR1 SGHKS and CDR2 YYEKEE (reference sequence).

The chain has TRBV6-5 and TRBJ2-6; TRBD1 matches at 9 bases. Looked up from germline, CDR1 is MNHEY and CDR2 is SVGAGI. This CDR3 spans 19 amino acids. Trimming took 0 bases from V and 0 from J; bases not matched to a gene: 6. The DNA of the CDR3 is TGTGCCAGCAGTTACTCCCCGGGACAGGGATACTCTGGGGCCAACGTCCTGACTTTC. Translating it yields CASSYSPGQGYSGANVLTF.

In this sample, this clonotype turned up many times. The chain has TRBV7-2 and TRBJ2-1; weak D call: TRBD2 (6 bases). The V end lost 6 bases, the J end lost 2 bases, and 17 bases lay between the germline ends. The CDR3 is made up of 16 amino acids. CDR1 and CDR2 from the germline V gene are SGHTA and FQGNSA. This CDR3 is CASSYPGLRTYNEQFF. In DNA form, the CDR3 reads TGTGCCAGCAGTTACCCGGGACTTCGAACCTACAATGAGCAGTTCTTC.

CDR3 in amino acids: CSASDGGNTEAFF. The CDR3 DNA reads TGCAGTGCTTCGGACGGTGGGAACACTGAAGCTTTCTTT. This chain links TRBV20-1 with TRBJ1-1; D is unresolved. Trimming shortened V by 5 bases and J by 1 base, and 11 bases separated the two germline ends. The germline V gene has CDR1 DFQATT and CDR2 SNEGSKA (reference sequence). The CDR3 runs to 13 residues.

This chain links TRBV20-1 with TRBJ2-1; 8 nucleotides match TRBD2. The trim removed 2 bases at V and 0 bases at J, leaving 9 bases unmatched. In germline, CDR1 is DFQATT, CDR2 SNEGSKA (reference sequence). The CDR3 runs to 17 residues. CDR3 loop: CSARLGAGTSSYNEQFF. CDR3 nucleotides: TGCAGTGCTAGACTGGGCGCGGGGACTAGCTCCTACAATGAGCAGTTCTTC.

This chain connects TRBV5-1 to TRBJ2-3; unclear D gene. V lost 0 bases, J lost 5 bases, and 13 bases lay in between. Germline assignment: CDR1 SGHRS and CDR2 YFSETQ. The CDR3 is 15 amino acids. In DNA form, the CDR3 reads TGCGCCAGCAGCTTGGAGCCTACCACGGGAGATACGCAGTATTTT. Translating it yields CASSLEPTTGDTQYF.

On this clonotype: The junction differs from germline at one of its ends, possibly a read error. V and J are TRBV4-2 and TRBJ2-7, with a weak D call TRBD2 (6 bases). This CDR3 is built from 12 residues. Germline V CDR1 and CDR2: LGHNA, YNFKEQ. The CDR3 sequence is CASSQGEDRHNF. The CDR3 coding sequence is TGTGCCAGCAGCCAAGGGGAGGACCGCCACAACTTC.

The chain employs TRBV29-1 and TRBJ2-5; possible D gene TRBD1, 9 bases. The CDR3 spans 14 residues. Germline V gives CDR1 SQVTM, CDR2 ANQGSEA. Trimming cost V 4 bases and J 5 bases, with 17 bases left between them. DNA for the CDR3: TGCAGCGTTGGCGGGGGGACAGGGCGGGAGACCCAGTACTTC. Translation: CSVGGGTGRETQYF.

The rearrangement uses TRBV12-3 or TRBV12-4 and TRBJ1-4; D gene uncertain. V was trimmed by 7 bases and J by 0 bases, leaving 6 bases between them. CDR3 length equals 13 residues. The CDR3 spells CASMTSTNEKLFF. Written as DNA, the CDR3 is TGTGCCAGCATGACTTCAACTAATGAAAAACTGTTTTTT.

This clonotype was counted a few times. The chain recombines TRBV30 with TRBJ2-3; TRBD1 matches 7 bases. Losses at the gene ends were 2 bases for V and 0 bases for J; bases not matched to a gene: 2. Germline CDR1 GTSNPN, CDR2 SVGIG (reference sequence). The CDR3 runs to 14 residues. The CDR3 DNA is TGTGCCTGGAGTCAAGGGGGCAGCACAGATACGCAGTATTTT. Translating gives CAWSQGGSTDTQYF.

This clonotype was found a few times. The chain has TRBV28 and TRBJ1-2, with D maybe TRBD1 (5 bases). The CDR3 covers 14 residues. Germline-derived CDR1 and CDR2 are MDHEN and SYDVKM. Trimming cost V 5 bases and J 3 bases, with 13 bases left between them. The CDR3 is CASSGGVRDYGYTF. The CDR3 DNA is TGTGCCAGCAGTGGAGGGGTAAGGGACTATGGCTACACCTTC.

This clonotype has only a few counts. DNA of the CDR3: TGCAGTGCTAGGGGGTTGAGTGCCTTATACAATGAGCAGTTCTTC. Translating gives CSARGLSALYNEQFF. The chain couples TRBV20-1 to TRBJ2-1; D is ambiguous. CDR3 size: 15 residues. Germline-derived CDR1 and CDR2 are DFQATT and SNEGSKA (reference sequence). V lost 3 bases to trimming and J lost 4 bases, with 16 bases between them.

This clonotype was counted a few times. In nucleotides, the CDR3 is TGTGCCTGGAGTGTACTGGGGGGACAGGGAAGGGGTGAGCAGTTCTTC. Amino acids: CAWSVLGGQGRGEQFF. The rearrangement joins TRBV30 to TRBJ2-1, with TRBD1 matching over 9 bases. The CDR3 length is 16 residues. J lost 9 bases, V lost 0 bases, and 12 bases had no gene match. Germline V gives CDR1 GTSNPN, CDR2 SVGIG (reference sequence).

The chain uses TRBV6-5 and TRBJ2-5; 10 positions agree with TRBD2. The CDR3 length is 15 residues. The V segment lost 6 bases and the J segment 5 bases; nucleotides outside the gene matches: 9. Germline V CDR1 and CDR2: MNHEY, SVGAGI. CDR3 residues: CASRLLAGPRETQYF. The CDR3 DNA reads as TGTGCCAGCAGATTACTAGCGGGACCACGGGAGACCCAGTACTTC.

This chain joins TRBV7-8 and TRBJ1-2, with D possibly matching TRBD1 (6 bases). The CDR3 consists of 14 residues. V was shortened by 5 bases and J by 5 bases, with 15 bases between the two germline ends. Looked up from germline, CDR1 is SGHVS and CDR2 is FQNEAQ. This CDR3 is CASSQGDIIYGYTF. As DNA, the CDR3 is TGTGCCAGCAGCCAAGGGGACATCATATATGGCTACACCTTC. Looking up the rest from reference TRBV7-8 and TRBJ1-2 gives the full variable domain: GAGVSQSPRYKVAKRGQDVALRCDPISGHVSLFWYQQALGQGPEFLTYFQNEAQLDKSGLPSDRFFAERPEGSVSTLKIQRTQQEDSAVYLCASSQGDIIYGYTFGSGTRLTVV.

The CDR3, as DNA: TGTGCCAGCAGTCTCAGACTAGGGTTCGCCGGGGAGCTGTTTTTT. Translated, it gives CASSLRLGFAGELFF. This sequence joins TRBV6-1 and TRBJ2-2; maybe TRBD2 (6 bases). This CDR3 is built from 15 residues. Between the trimmed V and J ends, which lost 5 bases and 6 bases, there was a span of 16 bases. Germline lookup yields CDR1 MNHNS and CDR2 SASEGT.

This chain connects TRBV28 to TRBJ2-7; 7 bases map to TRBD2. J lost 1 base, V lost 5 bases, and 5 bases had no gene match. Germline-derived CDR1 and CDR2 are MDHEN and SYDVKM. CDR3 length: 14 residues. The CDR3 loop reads CASSAPGGSYEQYF. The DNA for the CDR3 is TGTGCCAGCAGTGCTCCGGGGGGTTCCTACGAGCAGTACTTC. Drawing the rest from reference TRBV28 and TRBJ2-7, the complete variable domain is DVKVTQSSRYLVKRTGEKVFLECVQDMDHENMFWYRQDPGLGLRLIYFSYDVKMKEKGDIPEGYSVSREKKERFSLILESASTNQTSMYLCASSAPGGSYEQYFGPGTRLTVT.

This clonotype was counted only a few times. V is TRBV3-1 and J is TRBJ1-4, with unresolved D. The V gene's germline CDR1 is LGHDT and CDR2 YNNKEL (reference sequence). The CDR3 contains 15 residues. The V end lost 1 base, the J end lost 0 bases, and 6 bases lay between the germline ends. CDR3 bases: TGTGCCAGCAGCCAAGGGGGAACAACTAATGAAAAACTGTTTTTT. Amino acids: CASSQGGTTNEKLFF.